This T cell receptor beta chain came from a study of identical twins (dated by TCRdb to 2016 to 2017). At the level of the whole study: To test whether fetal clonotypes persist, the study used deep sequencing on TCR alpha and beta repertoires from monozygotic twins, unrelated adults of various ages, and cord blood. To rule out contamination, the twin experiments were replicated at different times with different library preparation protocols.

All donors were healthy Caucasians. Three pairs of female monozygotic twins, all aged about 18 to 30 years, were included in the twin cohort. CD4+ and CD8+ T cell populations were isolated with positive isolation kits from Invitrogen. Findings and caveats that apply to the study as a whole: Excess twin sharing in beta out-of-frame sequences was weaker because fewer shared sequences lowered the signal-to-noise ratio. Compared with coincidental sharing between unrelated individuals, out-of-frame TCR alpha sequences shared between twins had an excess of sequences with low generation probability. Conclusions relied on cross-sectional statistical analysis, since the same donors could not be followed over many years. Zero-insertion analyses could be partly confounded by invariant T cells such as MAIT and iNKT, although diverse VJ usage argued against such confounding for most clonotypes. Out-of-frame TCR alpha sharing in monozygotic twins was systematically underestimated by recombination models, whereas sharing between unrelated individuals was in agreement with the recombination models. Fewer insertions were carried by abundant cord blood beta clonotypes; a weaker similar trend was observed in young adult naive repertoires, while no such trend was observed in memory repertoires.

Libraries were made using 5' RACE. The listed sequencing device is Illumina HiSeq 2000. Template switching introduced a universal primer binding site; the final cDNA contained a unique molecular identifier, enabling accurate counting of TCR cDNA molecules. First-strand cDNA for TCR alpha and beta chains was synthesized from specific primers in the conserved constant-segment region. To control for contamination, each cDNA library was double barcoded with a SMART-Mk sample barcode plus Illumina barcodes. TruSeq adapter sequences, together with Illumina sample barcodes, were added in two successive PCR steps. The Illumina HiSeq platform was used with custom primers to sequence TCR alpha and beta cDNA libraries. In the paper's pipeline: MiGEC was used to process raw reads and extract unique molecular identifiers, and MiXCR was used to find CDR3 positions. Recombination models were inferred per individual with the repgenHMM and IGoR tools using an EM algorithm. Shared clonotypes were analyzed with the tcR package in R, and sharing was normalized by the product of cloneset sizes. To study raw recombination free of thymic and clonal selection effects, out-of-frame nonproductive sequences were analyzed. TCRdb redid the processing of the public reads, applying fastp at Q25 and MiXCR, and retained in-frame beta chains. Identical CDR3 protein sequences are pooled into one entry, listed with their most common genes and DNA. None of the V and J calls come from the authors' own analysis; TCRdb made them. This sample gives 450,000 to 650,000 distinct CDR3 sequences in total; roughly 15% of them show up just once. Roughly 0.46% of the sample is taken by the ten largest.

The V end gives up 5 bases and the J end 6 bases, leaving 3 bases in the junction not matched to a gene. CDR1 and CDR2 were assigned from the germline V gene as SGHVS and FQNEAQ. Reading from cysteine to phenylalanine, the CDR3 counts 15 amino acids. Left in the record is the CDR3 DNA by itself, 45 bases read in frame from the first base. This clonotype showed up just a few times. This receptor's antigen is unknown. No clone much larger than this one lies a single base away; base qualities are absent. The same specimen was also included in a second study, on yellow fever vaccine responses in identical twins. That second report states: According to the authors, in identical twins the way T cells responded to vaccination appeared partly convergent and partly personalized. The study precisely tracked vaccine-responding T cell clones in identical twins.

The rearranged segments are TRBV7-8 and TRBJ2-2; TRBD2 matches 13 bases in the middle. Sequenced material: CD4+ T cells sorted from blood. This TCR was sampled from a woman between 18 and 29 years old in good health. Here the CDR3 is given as CASSRTSGSPGELFF. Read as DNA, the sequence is TGTGCCAGCAGCCGGACTAGCGGGAGTCCCGGGGAGCTGTTTTTT.